Below, 3 T cell receptor beta chains from the same sample are listed, as sequenced in a study of CD8+ T cells in alopecia areata. cDNA prepared by RNA extraction and subsequent reverse transcription served as the template for sequencing. Assay used: immunoSEQ multiplex PCR; TCRdb lists only in-frame clones, some missing. The sample yields some 180,000 clones, 63% seen once. Sequenced material: CD4+ T cells sorted from blood, taken at week 0. The receptors shown here come from a human donor with alopecia areata.

This clone was recorded a few times. The rearrangement links TRBV6-1 to TRBJ2-7; 8 bases line up with TRBD2. The germline V gene encodes CDR1 MNHNS and CDR2 SASEGT. J was trimmed by 0 bases and V by 4 bases; bases with no gene match: 5. CDR3 length equals 15 residues. The chain's CDR3 is CASSAKSGGSYEQYF. The DNA for the CDR3 is TGTGCCAGCAGTGCCAAAAGCGGGGGCTCCTACGAGCAGTACTTC.

The gene calls are TRBV7-2 and TRBJ1-5, with D possibly TRBD1 on 6 matching bases. Germline V gene data show CDR1 as SGHTA and CDR2 as FQGNSA. V was trimmed by 5 bases and J by 5 bases, leaving 10 bases between them. The CDR3 sequence is 13 residues long. This CDR3 is CASSNRGDQPQHF. The DNA for the CDR3 is TGTGCCAGCAGCAATAGGGGGGATCAGCCCCAGCATTTT.

This clone has a handful of counts. The rearrangement joins TRBV9 to TRBJ2-3; either TRBD1 or TRBD2 may fit D (5 bases each). CDR1 SGDLS and CDR2 YYNGEE come from the germline V gene. Trimming shortened V by 0 bases and J by 3 bases, and 8 bases separated the two germline ends. This CDR3 has 14 amino acids. The CDR3 region is CASSVAWGTDTQYF. The CDR3 region has the DNA TGTGCCAGCAGCGTAGCGTGGGGGACAGATACGCAGTATTTT.